This TCR beta chain comes out of a study of technical replicates of blood from a few donors. Looked up from germline, CDR1 is LNHDA and CDR2 is SQIVND (reference sequence). The CDR3 sequence is 16 residues long. V lost 6 bases, J lost 0 bases, and 15 bases lay in between. Only in-frame clones appear in the TCRdb table, and some are missing; sequencing was by immunoSEQ multiplex PCR. The profile covers about 100,000 clones, with approximately 96% appearing a single time and around 0.24% taken by the ten largest. The chain links TRBV19 to TRBJ1-5; perhaps TRBD1 as D (6 bases). What was sequenced was T cells isolated from PBMCs. This clonotype originated in a human donor in good health. The CDR3 protein is CASSPNREGSNQPQHF. CDR3 nucleotides: TGTGCCAGTAGCCCCAACAGGGAGGGTAGCAATCAGCCCCAGCATTTT.